The 27 T cell receptor beta chains below come from one sample, sequenced in a study of blood T cell repertoires in COVID-19. Sequenced by immunoSEQ multiplex PCR; TCRdb stores in-frame clones only, minus some. This sample has around 300,000 clones, with around 90% found just once. Sequencing was performed on peripheral blood. The receptors originated from a woman in her 30s with COVID-19, enrolled during active disease.

CDR3 nucleotides: TGCGCCAGCAGCCTAGGTCCTACAGGGGGCATGGAAAAACTGTTTTTT. Protein sequence: CASSLGPTGGMEKLFF. The J gene is TRBJ1-4, the V gene TRBV5-1; 9 bases line up with TRBD1. Germline V CDR1 and CDR2: SGHRS, YFSETQ. There are 16 residues in the CDR3. With V trimmed by 4 bases and J by 8 bases, 12 bases remained unmatched.

The rearrangement links TRBV5-4 to TRBJ2-1; maybe TRBD1 (5 bases). The CDR3 spans 13 residues. The V gene lost 4 bases and the J gene lost 8 bases, with 13 bases spanning the gap. Germline V gives CDR1 SGHNT, CDR2 YYREEE (reference sequence). This chain's CDR3 is CASSPQGWDEQFF. The CDR3 bases are TGTGCCAGCAGCCCGCAGGGATGGGATGAGCAGTTCTTC.

This chain uses TRBV12-3 or TRBV12-4 with TRBJ2-7; D is unresolved. The CDR3 contains 13 residues. V lost 9 bases and J lost 1, with 13 bases in between. The CDR3, as DNA: TGTGCCAGTTCGCCCAGTCCTTCCTACGAGCAGTACTTC. Translation gives CASSPSPSYEQYF.

The CDR3 DNA reads TGTGCCAGCAGCTGGGGACTAATAGCATACGAGCAGTACTTC. Protein: CASSWGLIAYEQYF. The chain links TRBV5-6 to TRBJ2-7; 7 positions match TRBD2. The germline gives CDR1 SGHDT, CDR2 YYEEEE. J was trimmed by 4 bases and V by 3 bases; bases with no gene match: 7. This CDR3 region has 14 residues.

The genes are TRBV28 and TRBJ1-1, with D possibly matching TRBD1 (6 bases). CDR1 is MDHEN and CDR2 is SYDVKM in the germline V gene. CDR3 length: 14 residues. The V end lost 6 bases, the J end lost 2 bases, and 13 bases lay between the germline ends. The CDR3 is CASSDADSNTEAFF. Here the CDR3 DNA reads TGTGCCAGCAGCGACGCGGACAGCAACACTGAAGCTTTCTTT.

The rearrangement joins TRBV3-1 (or the pseudogene TRBV3-2) to TRBJ2-1, with TRBD2 identical over 11 bases. CDR3 length equals 15 residues. Germline V lookup: CDR1 LGHDT, CDR2 YNNKEL (reference sequence). After removal of 4 bases from V and 7 bases from J, the junction contained 6 bases not matched to a gene. The CDR3 nucleotides read TGTGCCAGCAGCCTCATAGCGGGAGGGGGAAATGAGCAGTTCTTC. Its protein product is CASSLIAGGGNEQFF.

This chain connects TRBV9 to TRBJ1-1, with TRBD1 matching 7 bases. V gave up 1 base and J gave up 4 bases; unmatched junction bases: 7. This CDR3 contains 15 residues. Germline V CDR1 and CDR2: SGDLS, YYNGEE. CDR3 coding DNA: TGTGCCAGCAGCGTACTTGCAGGGGGATTCACTGAAGCTTTCTTT. Residues: CASSVLAGGFTEAFF.

The V call is TRBV11-2, the J call TRBJ1-3; D is perhaps TRBD1 (6 bases). CDR3 size: 17 residues. Deletions cut 1 base from V and 2 bases from J, with 15 bases between. In germline, CDR1 is SGHAT, CDR2 FQNNGV. The CDR3 DNA is TGTGCCAGCAGCTTAGTCCAGGGGCCTCGTCCTGGAAACACCATATATTTT. The encoded protein is CASSLVQGPRPGNTIYF.

The chain uses TRBV2 and TRBJ1-6; D gene unclear. CDR3 length equals 15 residues. Germline CDR1 SNHLY, CDR2 FYNNEI. Trimming removed 4 bases at V and 6 bases at J, with 13 bases between. This chain's CDR3 is CASSVRSEGNSPLHF. In DNA, the CDR3 is TGTGCCAGCAGTGTGAGGTCAGAAGGTAATTCACCCCTCCACTTT.

The V gene is TRBV28, the J gene TRBJ2-7; TRBD2 matches 9 bases. The germline CDR1 and CDR2 sequences are MDHEN and SYDVKM. The CDR3 totals 14 residues. Losses at the gene ends were 3 bases for V and 2 bases for J; bases not matched to a gene: 2. The DNA for the CDR3 is TGTGCCAGCAGTTTTCTAGCGGGAACCTACGAGCAGTACTTC. Translation: CASSFLAGTYEQYF.

This rearrangement joins TRBV28 to TRBJ1-2; possibly TRBD1 for D (6 bases). Germline V lookup: CDR1 MDHEN, CDR2 SYDVKM. The CDR3 totals 16 residues. With 6 bases removed from V and 8 bases from J, the gap between germline ends came to 25 bases. Here the CDR3 reads CASSLNPGQRSRGYTF. Written as DNA, the CDR3 is TGTGCCAGCAGCCTAAACCCCGGACAGCGATCTAGGGGCTACACCTTC.

The V gene is TRBV12-3 or TRBV12-4, the J gene TRBJ1-1; unclear D gene. Trimming cost V 6 bases and J 7 bases, with 15 bases left between them. This CDR3 contains 13 residues. CDR3 loop: CASSRGASHEAFF. The CDR3, as DNA: TGTGCCAGCAGCCGAGGTGCCTCGCATGAAGCTTTCTTT.

The chain joins TRBV10-3 to TRBJ1-1; a weak D match, TRBD1 (5 bases). The CDR3 has 15 residues. Germline V CDR1 and CDR2: ENHRY, SYGVKD. The ends were cut back, 0 bases at V and 4 bases at J, with 12 bases in the middle. CDR3 bases: TGTGCCATCAGTGAGTCAACGGGGGTGGGCACTGAAGCTTTCTTT. This sequence encodes CAISESTGVGTEAFF.

The chain joins TRBV19 to TRBJ1-2; TRBD1 might be the D (5 bases). CDR1 LNHDA and CDR2 SQIVND come from the germline V gene (reference sequence). The CDR3 runs to 12 residues. V lost 8 bases and J lost 4, with 11 bases in between. CDR3 sequence reads: CASGDSPYGYTF. CDR3 sequence (DNA): TGTGCCAGTGGTGACAGTCCCTATGGCTACACCTTC.

A word on this clone: Other DNA sequences from this sample encode an identical CDR3 as well. The V and J genes are TRBV28 and TRBJ1-5, with D maybe TRBD1 (5 bases). V was cut by 5 bases and J by 1 base, with 9 bases left in between. The CDR3 covers 14 residues. CDR1 and CDR2 from the germline V gene are MDHEN and SYDVKM. CDR3 DNA: TGTGCCAGCAGTCCCAGGGTGAGCAATCAGCCCCAGCATTTT. This sequence encodes CASSPRVSNQPQHF.

This clone is a singleton in its sample. The V gene is TRBV6-5, the J gene TRBJ2-1; 8 nucleotides line up with TRBD1. The V segment lost 3 bases and the J segment 10 bases; nucleotides outside the gene matches: 8. This CDR3 contains 14 residues. Germline V CDR1 and CDR2: MNHEY, SVGAGI. CDR3 bases: TGTGCCAGCAGTTATAGCCAGGGGGCGGGGGAGCAGTTCTTC. As protein: CASSYSQGAGEQFF.

The chain is built from TRBV2 and TRBJ1-5, with D unclear. The CDR3 runs to 13 residues. The germline gives CDR1 SNHLY, CDR2 FYNNEI. Trimming took off 0 bases at V and 5 bases at J, with 5 bases between the two ends. The CDR3 DNA is TGTGCCAGCAGTGAAGCTGGAGATCAGCCCCAGCATTTT. This encodes CASSEAGDQPQHF.

The gene calls are TRBV5-1 and TRBJ2-3; 7 bases are shared with TRBD1. The CDR3 contains 14 residues. Trimming cost V 4 bases and J 0 bases; bases outside gene matches: 2. CDR1 and CDR2 from the germline V gene are SGHRS and YFSETQ. The CDR3 coding sequence is TGCGCCAGCAGCGAACAGGGGAGCACAGATACGCAGTATTTT. Translating gives CASSEQGSTDTQYF. The full variable domain, completed using reference TRBV5-1 and TRBJ2-3, is KAGVTQTPRYLIKTRGQQVTLSCSPISGHRSVSWYQQTPGQGLQFLFEYFSETQRNKGNFPGRFSGRQFSNSRSEMNVSTLELGDSALYLCASSEQGSTDTQYFGPGTRLTVL.

V is TRBV6-1 and J is TRBJ2-7, with D perhaps TRBD2 (5 bases). The germline V gene has CDR1 MNHNS and CDR2 SASEGT. Trimming cost V 3 bases and J 3 bases, with 12 bases left between them. The CDR3 consists of 14 residues. DNA of the CDR3: TGTGCCAGCAGTGAGAGGGTAAAAGGCTACGAGCAGTACTTC. Protein sequence: CASSERVKGYEQYF.

The chain recombines TRBV3-1 (or the pseudogene TRBV3-2) with TRBJ2-5; TRBD1 aligns across 10 bases. V trimming: 2 bases; J trimming: 5 bases; junction bases outside the gene matches: 8. The CDR3 has 16 residues. Germline lookup yields CDR1 LGHDT and CDR2 YNNKEL (reference sequence). The CDR3 coding sequence is TGTGCCAGCAGCCAATCGCGGACAGGGGGAGGGGAGACCCAGTACTTC. Residues: CASSQSRTGGGETQYF.

The chain employs TRBV7-2 and TRBJ2-1, with 15 positions matching TRBD2. Germline CDR1 SGHTA, CDR2 FQGNSA. V was pared by 4 bases and J by 7 bases, with 2 bases of the junction left unmatched. This CDR3 has 15 amino acids. As DNA, the CDR3 is TGTGCCAGCAGCTCTGGACTAGCGGGAGGGAATGAGCAGTTCTTC. This sequence encodes CASSSGLAGGNEQFF.

This chain uses TRBV6-6 with TRBJ1-1; D might be TRBD1 (5 bases). The CDR3 is made up of 15 amino acids. V was trimmed by 2 bases and J by 4 bases, leaving 14 bases between them. Germline V gives CDR1 MNHNY, CDR2 SVGAGI (reference sequence). In nucleotides, the CDR3 is TGTGCCAGCAGTTACCCTGTCTGGGGGGGCACTGAAGCTTTCTTT. It translates to CASSYPVWGGTEAFF.

The CDR3 region has the DNA TGTGCCAGCAGCTGGAGGGGTCCCAACTATGGCTACACCTTC. The encoded protein is CASSWRGPNYGYTF. The genes are TRBV13 and TRBJ1-2; D possibly corresponds to TRBD1 (5 bases). Germline V gene sequence: CDR1 PRHDT, CDR2 FYEKMQ (reference sequence). The CDR3 is 14 residues long. Trimming left V 4 bases short and J 2 bases short, with 11 bases between.

The V and J genes are TRBV2 and TRBJ2-2; 9 nucleotides agree with TRBD1. CDR1 SNHLY and CDR2 FYNNEI come from the germline V gene. Trimming took 4 bases from V and 1 from J; bases not matched to a gene: 4. The CDR3 is 16 amino acids. Written as DNA, the CDR3 is TGTGCCAGCAGTGCACAGGGGGCATTGAACACCGGGGAGCTGTTTTTT. This sequence encodes CASSAQGALNTGELFF.

This clone was seen once. The V call is TRBV27, the J call TRBJ2-5; D is possibly TRBD2 (6 bases). CDR3 size: 16 residues. The V gene lost 4 bases and the J gene lost 6 bases, with 21 bases spanning the gap. Germline CDR1 reads MNHEY; CDR2 reads SMNVEV (reference sequence). CDR3 loop: CASSSDQGPGGKTQYF. The CDR3 DNA reads TGTGCCAGCAGTTCCGACCAGGGACCCGGGGGAAAGACCCAGTACTTC.

The rearrangement uses TRBV9 and TRBJ2-3, with D possibly matching TRBD1 (5 bases). The CDR3 sequence is 16 residues long. The germline V gene encodes CDR1 SGDLS and CDR2 YYNGEE. The ends were cut back, 3 bases at V and 6 bases at J, with 20 bases in the middle. This chain's CDR3 is CASSASQGPPGDTQYF. The CDR3 nucleotides are TGTGCCAGCAGCGCAAGCCAGGGTCCCCCGGGCGATACGCAGTATTTT.

V and J are TRBV27 and TRBJ2-2; D uncertain. The germline V gene has CDR1 MNHEY and CDR2 SMNVEV (reference sequence). This CDR3 has 14 residues. Trimming took 4 bases from V and 8 from J, leaving 14 bases between them. The CDR3, as DNA: TGTGCCAGCAGTTCGCAGAAACAAATAGGGGAGCTGTTTTTT. Translated: CASSSQKQIGELFF.